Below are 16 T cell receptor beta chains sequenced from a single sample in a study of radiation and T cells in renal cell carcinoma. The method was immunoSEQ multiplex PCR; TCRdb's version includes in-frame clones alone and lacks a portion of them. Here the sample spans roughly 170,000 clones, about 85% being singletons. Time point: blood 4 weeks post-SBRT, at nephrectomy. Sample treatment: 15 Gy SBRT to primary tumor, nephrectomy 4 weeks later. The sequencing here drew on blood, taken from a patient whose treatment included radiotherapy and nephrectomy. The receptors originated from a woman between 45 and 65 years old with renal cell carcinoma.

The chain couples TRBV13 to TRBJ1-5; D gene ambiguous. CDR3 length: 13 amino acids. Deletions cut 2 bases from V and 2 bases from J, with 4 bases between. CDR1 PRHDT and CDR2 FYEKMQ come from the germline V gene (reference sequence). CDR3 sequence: CASSLTGNQPQHF. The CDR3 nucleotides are TGTGCCAGCAGCTTAACAGGCAATCAGCCCCAGCATTTT.

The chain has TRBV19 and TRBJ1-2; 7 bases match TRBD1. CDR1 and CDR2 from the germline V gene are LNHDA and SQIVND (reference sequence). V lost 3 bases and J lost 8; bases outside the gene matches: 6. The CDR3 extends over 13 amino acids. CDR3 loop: CASSIDRDDGYTF. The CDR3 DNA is TGTGCCAGTAGTATTGACAGGGACGACGGCTACACCTTC.

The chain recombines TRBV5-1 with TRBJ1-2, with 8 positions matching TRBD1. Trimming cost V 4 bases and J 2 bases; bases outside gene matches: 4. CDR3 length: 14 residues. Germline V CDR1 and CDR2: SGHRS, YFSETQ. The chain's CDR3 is CASSARDRNYGYTF. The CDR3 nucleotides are TGCGCCAGCAGCGCCCGGGACAGGAACTATGGCTACACCTTC. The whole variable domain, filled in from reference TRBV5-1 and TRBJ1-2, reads KAGVTQTPRYLIKTRGQQVTLSCSPISGHRSVSWYQQTPGQGLQFLFEYFSETQRNKGNFPGRFSGRQFSNSRSEMNVSTLELGDSALYLCASSARDRNYGYTFGSGTRLTVV.

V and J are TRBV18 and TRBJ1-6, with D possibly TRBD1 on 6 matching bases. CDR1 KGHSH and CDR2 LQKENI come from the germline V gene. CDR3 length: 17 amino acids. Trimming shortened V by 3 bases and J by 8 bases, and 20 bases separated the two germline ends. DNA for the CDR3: TGTGCCAGCTCACCTCGGCTAGGACAGCCTGGGGATTCACCCCTCCACTTT. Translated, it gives CASSPRLGQPGDSPLHF.

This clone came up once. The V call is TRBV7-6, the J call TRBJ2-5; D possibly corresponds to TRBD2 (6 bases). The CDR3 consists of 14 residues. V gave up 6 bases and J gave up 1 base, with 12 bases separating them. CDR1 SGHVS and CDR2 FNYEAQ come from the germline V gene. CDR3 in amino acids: CASRLASLQETQYF. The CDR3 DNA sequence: TGTGCCAGCAGGCTAGCGTCTCTCCAAGAGACCCAGTACTTC.

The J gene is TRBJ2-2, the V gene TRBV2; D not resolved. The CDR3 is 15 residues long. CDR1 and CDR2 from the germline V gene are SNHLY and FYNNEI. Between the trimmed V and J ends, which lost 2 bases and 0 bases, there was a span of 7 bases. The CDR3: CASSESEPNTGELFF. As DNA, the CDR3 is TGTGCCAGCAGTGAAAGCGAGCCGAACACCGGGGAGCTGTTTTTT.

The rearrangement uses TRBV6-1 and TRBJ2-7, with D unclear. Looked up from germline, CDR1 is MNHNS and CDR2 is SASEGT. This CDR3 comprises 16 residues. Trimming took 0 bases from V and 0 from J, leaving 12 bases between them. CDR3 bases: TGTGCCAGCAGTGAAGCGCCCCCGTCGAGCTCCTACGAGCAGTACTTC. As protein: CASSEAPPSSSYEQYF.

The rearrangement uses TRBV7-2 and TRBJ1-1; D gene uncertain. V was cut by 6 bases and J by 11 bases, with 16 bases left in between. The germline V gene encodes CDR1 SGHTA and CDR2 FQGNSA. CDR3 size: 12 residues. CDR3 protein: CASSLPGPQAFF. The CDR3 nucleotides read TGTGCCAGCAGTCTCCCGGGTCCTCAGGCTTTCTTT.

The CDR3 loop reads CASSPLASGGAETQYF. The CDR3 DNA follows: TGTGCCAGCAGCCCTTTGGCTAGCGGGGGGGCTGAGACCCAGTACTTC. This chain uses TRBV9 with TRBJ2-5; 12 bases are a match to TRBD2. CDR1 and CDR2 from the germline V gene are SGDLS and YYNGEE. The junction had 9 bases not matched to a gene; V was cut back by 4 bases and J by 5 bases. The CDR3 is 16 residues long.

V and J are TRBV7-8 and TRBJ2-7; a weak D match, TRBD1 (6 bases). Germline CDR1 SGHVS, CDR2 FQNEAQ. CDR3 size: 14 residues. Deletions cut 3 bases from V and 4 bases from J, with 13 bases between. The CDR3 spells CASSLGGQKYEQYF. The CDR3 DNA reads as TGTGCCAGCAGCTTGGGTGGACAGAAGTACGAGCAGTACTTC. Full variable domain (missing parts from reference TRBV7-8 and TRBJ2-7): GAGVSQSPRYKVAKRGQDVALRCDPISGHVSLFWYQQALGQGPEFLTYFQNEAQLDKSGLPSDRFFAERPEGSVSTLKIQRTQQEDSAVYLCASSLGGQKYEQYFGPGTRLTVT.

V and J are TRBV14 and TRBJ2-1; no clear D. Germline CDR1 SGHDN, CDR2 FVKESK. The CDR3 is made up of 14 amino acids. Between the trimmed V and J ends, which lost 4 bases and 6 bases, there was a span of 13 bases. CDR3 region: CASSPRVRSNEQFF. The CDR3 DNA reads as TGTGCCAGCAGCCCCCGTGTTCGATCCAATGAGCAGTTCTTC.

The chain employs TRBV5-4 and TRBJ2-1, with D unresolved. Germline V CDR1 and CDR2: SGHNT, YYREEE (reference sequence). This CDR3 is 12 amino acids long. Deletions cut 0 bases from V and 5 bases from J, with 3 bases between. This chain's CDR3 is CASSLDNNEQFF. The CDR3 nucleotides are TGTGCCAGCAGCTTGGACAACAATGAGCAGTTCTTC.

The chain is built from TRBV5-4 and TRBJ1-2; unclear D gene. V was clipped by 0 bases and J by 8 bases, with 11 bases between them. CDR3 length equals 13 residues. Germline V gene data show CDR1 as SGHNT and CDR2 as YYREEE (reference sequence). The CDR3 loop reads CASSLAYVGGYTF. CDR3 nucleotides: TGTGCCAGCAGCTTGGCCTACGTTGGCGGCTACACCTTC.

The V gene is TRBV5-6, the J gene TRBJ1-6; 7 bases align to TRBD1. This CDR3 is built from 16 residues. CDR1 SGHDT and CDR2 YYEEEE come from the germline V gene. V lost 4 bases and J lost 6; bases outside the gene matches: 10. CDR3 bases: TGTGCCAGCAGCCCCTACCGGACAGGAAGTAATTCACCCCTCCACTTT. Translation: CASSPYRTGSNSPLHF.

DNA of the CDR3: TGTGCCAGCCTATATTATGGGGCTAACTATGGCTACACCTTC. Amino acid sequence: CASLYYGANYGYTF. The V gene is TRBV6-1, the J gene TRBJ1-2, with D uncertain. V lost 8 bases to trimming and J lost 0 bases, with 13 bases between them. CDR3 length: 14 residues. Germline V CDR1 and CDR2: MNHNS, SASEGT.

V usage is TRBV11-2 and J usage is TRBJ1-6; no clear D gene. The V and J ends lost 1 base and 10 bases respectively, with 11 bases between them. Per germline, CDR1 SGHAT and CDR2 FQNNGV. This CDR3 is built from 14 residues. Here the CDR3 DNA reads TGTGCCAGCAGCTTAGGCCTCGCAAACTCACCCCTCCACTTT. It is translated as CASSLGLANSPLHF.